The entry below gives a single T cell receptor (beta chain) sequence along with its context. What antigen it recognizes has not been identified. One base away there is no much larger clone; base qualities are not given. The sample is drawn from a study of early T cells in non-severe SARS-CoV-2 infection (dated by TCRdb to the early 2020s). Some background on the complete study: Because TCR sequencing was done on bulk RNA from unsorted whole blood, the alpha and beta chains could not be paired.

Sequences SGHAT (CDR1) and FQDESV (CDR2) are obtained from the germline V gene (reference sequence). Cut back by 2 bases and 6 bases, the V and J ends lie 8 bases apart. Including the terminal cysteine and phenylalanine, the CDR3 comprises 13 residues. CDR3 DNA is the only sequence kept; it has 39 bases, read in frame from the first base. The paper as a whole reports these results and caveats: VDJdb matching was skewed toward anti-spike CD8 responses and likely underestimated virus-specific expansions, missing private and CD4 specificities.

This was a case-control study nested in a cohort of healthcare workers in London, UK, who had nasopharyngeal swab PCR tests and blood samples taken every week. Between 23 and 31 March 2020, the week of the UK lockdown, healthcare workers were enrolled and then followed up weekly for as long as 16 weeks. The library was built by means of 5' RACE. For sequencing, a NextSeq 500 was employed. To correct for sequencing error and PCR bias, the TCR library protocol tagged individual cDNA molecules with unique molecular identifiers. TCR alpha and beta chains were both sequenced, and the abundances of alpha and beta sequences in each sample were closely correlated with each other. Under the source paper's analysis protocol: Decombinator V4 was used to annotate TCR sequences for V gene, J gene and CDR3. Expanded TCRs were defined as changing significantly between any two time points under a Poisson model with p below 0.0001. Abundances of TCRs were expressed as counts per million after normalisation to the total number of TCRs sequenced in each sample. MAIT TCRs were defined by TRAV1-2 paired with TRAJ12, TRAJ20 or TRAJ33, and iNKT TCRs by TRAV10 paired with TRAJ18. VDJdb, accessed 1 November 2021, was searched for CMV, EBV and SARS-CoV-2 annotated TCRs, excluding TCRs annotated for multiple antigens. Starting from the raw public reads, TCRdb applied fastp trimming at Q25, assembled clones with MiXCR and retained in-frame beta chains. Duplicate CDR3 protein sequences are folded into a single record with the most common DNA and genes. V and J calls and clone size were set by TCRdb, not the authors. The sample has 85,000 to 100,000 distinct CDR3 sequences on record, more than 9.5% of them singletons. The top ten constitute around 4.8% of the sample.

This sequence uses TRBV11-1 and TRBJ2-1; the D gene remains uncertain. The sequenced sample was whole blood, obtained at baseline. This receptor was identified in an adult who was a healthcare worker with PCR-confirmed SARS-CoV-2 infection or an uninfected control (not recorded which). The CDR3 reads CASSLNTVNEQFF. The DNA sequence follows: TGTGCCAGCAGCTTAAATACTGTCAATGAGCAGTTCTTC.